Listed below are T cell receptor beta chains from one sample, sequenced in a study of blood T cell repertoires in COVID-19. Sequencing used immunoSEQ multiplex PCR; TCRdb keeps in-frame clones, though not all of them. The table lists fewer than 300,000 clones, 65% to 90% of them singletons. Sequences were obtained from peripheral blood. The receptors originated from a man aged 50 or older with COVID-19, enrolled during active disease. Each CDR3 is given with its conserved first and last residue. D genes are given only for firm matches. Clone size, where shown, is once, few, many, or a class for clones that have expanded.

D gene	V gene	clone size	J gene	CDR3 protein	CDR3 DNA
.	TRBV7-2	.	TRBJ2-7	CASSVREKFYEQYF	TGTGCCAGCAGCGTACGGGAAAAATTTTACGAGCAGTACTTC
TRBD2	TRBV7-8	.	TRBJ2-1	CASSLLAGVSLDEQFF	TGTGCCAGCAGCTTACTAGCGGGAGTCAGCTTGGATGAGCAGTTCTTC
TRBD1	TRBV27	few	TRBJ1-5	CASSLFGTAASNQPQHF	TGTGCCAGCAGTTTATTCGGGACAGCCGCGAGCAATCAGCCCCAGCATTTT
TRBD1	TRBV7-2	.	TRBJ2-3	CASNRDRTSTDTQYF	TGTGCCAGCAACCGGGACAGGACTAGCACAGATACGCAGTATTTT
TRBD2	TRBV6-6	once	TRBJ2-3	CASSYWSSGGEDTQYF	TGTGCCAGCAGTTACTGGTCTAGCGGGGGGGAAGATACGCAGTATTTT
.	TRBV7-9	.	TRBJ1-2	CASLPPGSPYGYTF	TGTGCCAGCCTACCCCCGGGTAGCCCCTATGGCTACACCTTC
TRBD2	TRBV15	.	TRBJ2-1	CATSRPGLAGGWNEQFF	TGTGCCACCAGCAGACCGGGACTAGCGGGAGGGTGGAATGAGCAGTTCTTC
.	TRBV27	.	TRBJ1-5	CASSPQGSNQPQHF	TGTGCCAGCAGTCCCCAGGGTAGCAATCAGCCCCAGCATTTT
TRBD2	TRBV18	many	TRBJ2-2	CASSSAGGSTGELFF	TGTGCCAGCTCATCGGCGGGAGGGTCGACCGGGGAGCTGTTTTTT
TRBD1	TRBV19	.	TRBJ1-1	CASSTEDRGPTEAFF	TGTGCCAGTAGTACCGAGGACAGGGGGCCCACTGAAGCTTTCTTT
.	TRBV10-1	.	TRBJ1-2	CASVETVYGYTF	TGCGCCAGCGTCGAAACAGTCTATGGCTACACCTTC
.	TRBV7-2	.	TRBJ2-7	CASNLGTPYEQYF	TGTGCCAGCAACTTAGGGACACCCTACGAGCAGTACTTC
.	TRBV6-2/TRBV6-3	.	TRBJ2-1	CASRPNTFDEQFF	TGTGCCAGCAGACCTAACACCTTCGATGAGCAGTTCTTC
TRBD2	TRBV7-8	.	TRBJ2-7	CASSPRTSQGEQYF	TGTGCCAGCAGTCCCCGGACTAGTCAAGGCGAGCAGTACTTC
TRBD2	TRBV7-9	.	TRBJ2-1	CASSPPSGGRDEQFF	TGTGCCAGCAGCCCACCTAGTGGAGGGAGGGATGAGCAGTTCTTC
.	TRBV5-1	.	TRBJ2-3	CASSLNRASDTQYF	TGCGCCAGCAGCCTTAACAGGGCGTCAGATACGCAGTATTTT
TRBD2	TRBV19	.	TRBJ2-7	CASSGSRPGLWTYEQYF	TGTGCCAGTAGTGGCTCGAGACCGGGACTATGGACCTACGAGCAGTACTTC
.	TRBV11-3	.	TRBJ2-2	CASSWGLTGELFF	TGTGCCAGCAGCTGGGGCCTCACCGGGGAGCTGTTTTTT
.	TRBV15	.	TRBJ2-1	CATSSHLMQSYNEQFF	TGTGCCACCAGCAGCCATTTGATGCAGTCCTACAATGAGCAGTTCTTC
TRBD1	TRBV25-1	.	TRBJ1-4	CASSRQGNEKLFF	TGTGCCAGCAGTAGACAGGGAAATGAAAAACTGTTTTTT
TRBD2	TRBV30	.	TRBJ2-7	CAWSVTSGGYEQYF	TGTGCCTGGAGTGTTACTAGCGGGGGTTACGAGCAGTACTTC
TRBD2	TRBV10-1	.	TRBJ2-3	CASSTGTSGRGGTDTQYF	TGCGCCAGCAGTACCGGGACTAGCGGGAGAGGTGGGACAGATACGCAGTATTTT
TRBD1	TRBV19	.	TRBJ2-7	CASSMGQGSSYEQYF	TGTGCCAGTAGTATGGGACAGGGCAGCTCCTACGAGCAGTACTTC
.	TRBV5-6	.	TRBJ2-5	CASSWRERYETQYF	TGTGCCAGCAGCTGGAGGGAGAGGTACGAGACCCAGTACTTC
.	TRBV5-4	.	TRBJ2-7	CASSYSSDSTNEQYF	TGTGCCAGCAGTTATTCCTCGGACAGTACGAACGAGCAGTACTTC
.	TRBV5-1	.	TRBJ1-1	CASSLDAANTEAFF	TGCGCCAGCAGCTTGGATGCGGCGAACACTGAAGCTTTCTTT
.	TRBV30	once	TRBJ1-1	CAWKLARGTEAFF	TGTGCCTGGAAACTGGCCCGGGGCACTGAAGCTTTCTTT
.	TRBV24-1	once	TRBJ1-1	CATSSGLTEAFF	TGTGCCACCAGTTCAGGGCTCACTGAAGCTTTCTTT
.	TRBV3-1/TRBV3-2	.	TRBJ2-7	CASSRRTNNYEQYF	TGTGCCAGCAGCAGAAGGACAAACAACTACGAGCAGTACTTC
TRBD1	TRBV10-3	.	TRBJ1-2	CAVRDSSNYGYTF	TGTGCCGTTCGGGACAGCTCTAACTATGGCTACACCTTC
.	TRBV4-3	.	TRBJ1-6	CASSQGSGNSPLHF	TGCGCCAGCAGCCAAGGGTCGGGAAATTCACCCCTCCACTTT
TRBD2	TRBV6-5	.	TRBJ2-7	CATLRRLAQFYEQYF	TGTGCCACCCTGCGTAGACTAGCGCAATTCTACGAGCAGTACTTC
TRBD1	TRBV19	.	TRBJ1-2	CASSLYEQGPEGYTF	TGTGCCAGTAGCCTTTACGAACAGGGGCCGGAGGGCTACACCTTC
.	TRBV5-1	few	TRBJ2-7	CASSLLGTQEYEQYF	TGCGCCAGCAGCTTGTTGGGGACTCAAGAGTACGAGCAGTACTTC
TRBD1	TRBV6-2/TRBV6-3	.	TRBJ2-7	CASSSGQGIEQYF	TGTGCCAGCAGTAGCGGACAGGGGATCGAGCAGTACTTC
TRBD1	TRBV5-5	.	TRBJ1-2	CASSSQGAGGYTF	TGTGCCAGCAGTTCTCAGGGGGCGGGTGGCTACACCTTC
.	TRBV5-1	.	TRBJ2-7	CASSLARGISYEQYF	TGCGCCAGCAGCTTGGCGCGGGGCATCTCCTACGAGCAGTACTTC
.	TRBV12-3/TRBV12-4	.	TRBJ1-3	CATDTGSGNTIYF	TGTGCCACCGACACAGGGTCCGGAAACACCATATATTTT
TRBD2	TRBV12-3/TRBV12-4	.	TRBJ2-1	CATRGGGHEQFF	TGTGCCACCCGCGGGGGGGGCCATGAGCAGTTCTTC
.	TRBV11-2	.	TRBJ1-1	CASSPRTGGNTEAFF	TGTGCCAGTAGCCCAAGAACGGGGGGGAACACTGAAGCTTTCTTT
.	TRBV6-1	.	TRBJ1-1	CASSDQQGWYTEAFF	TGTGCCAGCAGTGACCAACAGGGTTGGTACACTGAAGCTTTCTTT
.	TRBV7-9	once	TRBJ2-7	CASSLEAGDEQYF	TGTGCCAGCAGCTTGGAAGCGGGCGACGAGCAGTACTTC
.	TRBV28	.	TRBJ1-5	CASRGTDNQPQHF	TGTGCCAGCAGGGGTACAGACAATCAGCCCCAGCATTTT
TRBD2	TRBV11-2	.	TRBJ2-3	CASSSRKLAGGQTDTQYF	TGTGCCAGCAGCTCCCGCAAACTAGCGGGAGGCCAAACAGATACGCAGTATTTT
.	TRBV7-9	once	TRBJ1-2	CASSVNDRSRGYTF	TGTGCCAGCAGTGTAAACGACAGGTCGAGAGGCTACACCTTC
TRBD1	TRBV12-5	.	TRBJ1-5	CASGVNRGTGVASNQPQHF	TGTGCTAGTGGCGTGAACCGGGGGACAGGTGTTGCTAGCAATCAGCCCCAGCATTTT